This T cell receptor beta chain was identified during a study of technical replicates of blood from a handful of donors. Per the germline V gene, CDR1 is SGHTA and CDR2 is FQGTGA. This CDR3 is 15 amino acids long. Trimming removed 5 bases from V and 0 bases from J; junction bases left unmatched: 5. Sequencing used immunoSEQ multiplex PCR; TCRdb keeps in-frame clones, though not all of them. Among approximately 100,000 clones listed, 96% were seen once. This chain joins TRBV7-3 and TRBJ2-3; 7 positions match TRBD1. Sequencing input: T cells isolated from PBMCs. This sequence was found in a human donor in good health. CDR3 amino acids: CASSPDRVSTDTQYF. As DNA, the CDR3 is TGTGCCAGCAGCCCCGACAGGGTCAGCACAGATACGCAGTATTTT.